One sample yielded the 9 T cell receptor beta chains listed below, sequenced in a study of Tregs in tolerant kidney transplant recipients. Using immunoSEQ multiplex PCR, the repertoire was profiled, and TCRdb retains in-frame clones only, with some absent. Of approximately 98,000 clones in the sample, roughly 90% were seen once. The specimen comprised CD4+ T cells from blood, sampled before the transplant. Source of these receptors: a human donor who received a combined kidney and bone marrow transplant.

This clone was recorded once. CDR3: CASSLRSGAGSSYNEQFF. CDR3 coding DNA: TGTGCCAGCAGTTTAAGGTCAGGTGCGGGCAGCTCCTACAATGAGCAGTTCTTC. The chain uses TRBV28 and TRBJ2-1; tentative D call: TRBD2 (5 bases). CDR3 length: 18 residues. V gave up 2 bases and J gave up 0 bases, with 17 bases separating them. Germline CDR1 and CDR2: MDHEN and SYDVKM. Supplemented by reference TRBV28 and TRBJ2-1, the full variable domain reads DVKVTQSSRYLVKRTGEKVFLECVQDMDHENMFWYRQDPGLGLRLIYFSYDVKMKEKGDIPEGYSVSREKKERFSLILESASTNQTSMYLCASSLRSGAGSSYNEQFFGPGTRLTVL.

The chain uses TRBV5-8 and TRBJ2-5, with a tentative D call TRBD1 (5 bases). CDR1 is SGHTS, CDR2 YDEGEE, per germline. The CDR3 sequence is 12 residues long. Trimming pared 4 bases from V and 7 bases from J, leaving 11 bases between. CDR3 nucleotide sequence: TGTGCCAGCAGCGCCGACCAGGGGACCCAGTACTTC. This codes for CASSADQGTQYF.

The V gene is TRBV5-1, the J gene TRBJ2-1; TRBD2 aligns across 11 bases. Germline V gene sequence: CDR1 SGHRS, CDR2 YFSETQ. This CDR3 region has 19 residues. The ends lost 0 bases at V and 4 bases at J; junction bases unmatched: 12. CDR3 in amino acids: CASSLVPFLTSGDYNEQFF. DNA of the CDR3: TGCGCCAGCAGCTTGGTCCCCTTTCTGACTAGCGGGGATTACAATGAGCAGTTCTTC.

This clone has only a few counts. The rearrangement uses TRBV7-9 and TRBJ2-3, with TRBD1 identical over 8 bases. Germline CDR1 reads SEHNR; CDR2 reads FQNEAQ (reference sequence). Trimming removed 5 bases from V and 0 bases from J; junction bases left unmatched: 7. The CDR3 extends over 16 amino acids. The CDR3 DNA sequence: TGTGCCAGCAGCCTCCTCTGGACAGGGAGCACAGATACGCAGTATTTT. This sequence encodes CASSLLWTGSTDTQYF.

This chain uses TRBV6-5 with TRBJ2-7, with D possibly being TRBD2 (5 bases). Between the trimmed V and J ends, which lost 3 bases and 2 bases, there was a span of 14 bases. Germline loops: CDR1 MNHEY, CDR2 SVGAGI. The CDR3 length is 15 residues. CDR3 bases: TGTGCCAGCAGTTATATGCGGGCCCCAGCCTACGAGCAGTACTTC. This translates into CASSYMRAPAYEQYF.

The V and J genes are TRBV12-2 and TRBJ1-3. TRBV12-2 is deemed a pseudogene. The CDR3 has 21 residues. DNA for the CDR3: TGTGCAAGTCGCTTAGCATACAATGAGGCTCACCAACCAAAAACTGGAAACACCATATATTTT. As protein: CASRLAYNEAHQPKTGNTIYF.

V gene TRBV7-9 combines with J gene TRBJ2-7; D may be TRBD1 (5 bases). There are 17 residues in the CDR3. Per the germline V gene, CDR1 is SEHNR and CDR2 is FQNEAQ (reference sequence). V was cut by 1 base and J by 0 bases, with 16 bases left in between. The DNA for the CDR3 is TGTGCCAGCAGCTTAGGGGGCCCAACCCGTAACTCCTACGAGCAGTACTTC. It specifies CASSLGGPTRNSYEQYF.

The chain combines TRBV18 with TRBJ1-2; D not resolved. Trimming stripped 3 bases from V and 4 bases from J, with 18 bases between. The CDR3 is 16 amino acids. The germline V gene has CDR1 KGHSH and CDR2 LQKENI. The CDR3: CASSPTNSQRGYGYTF. In DNA form, the CDR3 reads TGTGCCAGCTCACCCACAAACTCCCAACGGGGCTATGGCTACACCTTC.

The rearrangement links TRBV27 to TRBJ1-2; D unclear. The CDR3 totals 16 residues. The V gene lost 3 bases and the J gene lost 0 bases, with 14 bases spanning the gap. Germline V gene data show CDR1 as MNHEY and CDR2 as SMNVEV (reference sequence). CDR3 in amino acids: CASSFQSGKANYGYTF. Here the CDR3 DNA reads TGTGCCAGCAGTTTTCAGTCGGGGAAAGCTAACTATGGCTACACCTTC.